This T cell receptor (beta chain) was observed in a study of cytomegalovirus exposure and HLA in healthy donors. For the study at large: From HLA-typed donors, an early data release held tens of millions of unique TCRs.

The CDR3 is 14 amino acids. Germline V gene data show CDR1 as WSHSY and CDR2 as SAAADI. The V and J ends lost 7 bases and 2 bases, in that order; junction bases with no gene match: 4. In the case of this clone: Its antigen is not known.

Donors consisted of healthy bone marrow donors. PCR involved 60 Vbeta and 13 Jbeta primers. Data came from immunoSEQ multiplex PCR; TCRdb stores just in-frame clones and leaves some out. The table includes about 130,000 clones, roughly 70% detected once. Broader study findings: Specificity of three CMV-associated chains for CMV antigens was verified in vitro. Highest at DRB1 and lowest at HLA-C, TCR association rates differed among HLA loci in a later analysis.

The sample consisted of PBMCs. This TCR was recovered from a woman aged 40 to 50 in good health and CMV-seropositive. The rearrangement links TRBV10-2 to TRBJ2-7; 11 bases match TRBD1. In nucleotides, the CDR3 is TGCGCCAGCACGAGGGGACAGGGGGCCTACGAGCAGTACTTC. Translation gives CASTRGQGAYEQYF.